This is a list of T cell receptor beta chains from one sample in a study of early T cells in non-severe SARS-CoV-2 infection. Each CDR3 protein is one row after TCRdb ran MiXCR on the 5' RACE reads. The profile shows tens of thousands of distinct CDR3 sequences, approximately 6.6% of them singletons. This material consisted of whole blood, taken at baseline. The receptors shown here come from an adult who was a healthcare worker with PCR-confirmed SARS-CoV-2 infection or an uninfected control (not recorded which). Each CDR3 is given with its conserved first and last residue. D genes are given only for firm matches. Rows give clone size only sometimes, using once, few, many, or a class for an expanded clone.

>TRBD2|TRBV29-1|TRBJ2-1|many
CSVGGLAGPIEQFF
TGCAGCGTCGGAGGGCTAGCGGGACCTATAGAGCAGTTCTTC
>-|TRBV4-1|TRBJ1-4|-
CASSQAGNENEKLFF
TGCGCCAGCAGCCAAGCGGGGAATGAAAATGAAAAACTGTTTTTT
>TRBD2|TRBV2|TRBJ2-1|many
CASNKLGLMQFF
TGTGCCAGCAACAAATTGGGACTAATGCAGTTCTTC
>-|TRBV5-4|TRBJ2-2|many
CASSLLGQRNGELFF
TGTGCCAGCAGCTTGCTGGGACAAAGAAACGGGGAGCTGTTTTTT
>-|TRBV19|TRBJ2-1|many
CASSIMSTLSYNEQFF
TGTGCCAGTAGTATAATGTCGACCCTCTCCTACAATGAGCAGTTCTTC
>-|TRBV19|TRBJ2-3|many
CASSISSENTDTQYF
TGTGCCAGTAGTATATCTAGCGAGAACACAGATACGCAGTATTTT
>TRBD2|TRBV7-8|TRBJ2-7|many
CASSLAALAESSYEQYF
TGTGCCAGCAGCTTAGCGGCTCTAGCGGAATCCTCCTACGAGCAGTACTTC
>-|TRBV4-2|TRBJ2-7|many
CASSQEVRSEQYF
TGTGCCAGCAGCCAAGAAGTAAGAAGCGAGCAGTACTTC
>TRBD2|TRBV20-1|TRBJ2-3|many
CSAPRLAGSSTDTQYF
TGCAGTGCCCCGCGGCTAGCGGGGAGTAGCACAGATACGCAGTATTTT
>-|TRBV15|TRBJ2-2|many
CATSRGGTGELFF
TGTGCCACCAGCAGGGGGGGCACCGGGGAGCTGTTTTTT
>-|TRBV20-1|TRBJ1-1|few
CSAAPNTEAFF
TGCAGTGCAGCCCCCAACACTGAAGCTTTCTTT
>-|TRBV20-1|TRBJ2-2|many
CSVTGGTGELFF
TGCAGTGTTACAGGTGGTACCGGGGAGCTGTTTTTT
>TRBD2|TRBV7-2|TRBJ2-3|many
CASSLGLASDTQYF
TGTGCCAGCAGCTTAGGACTAGCGAGCGATACGCAGTATTTT
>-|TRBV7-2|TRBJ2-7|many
CASSFTGREQYF
TGTGCCAGCAGCTTTACAGGACGCGAGCAGTACTTC
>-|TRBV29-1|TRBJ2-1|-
CSVDGAKSSYNEQFF
TGCAGCGTTGATGGGGCCAAGAGCTCCTACAATGAGCAGTTCTTC
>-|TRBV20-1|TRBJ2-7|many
CSARVAWGRLFYEQYF
TGCAGTGCTAGAGTGGCCTGGGGCAGACTCTTTTACGAGCAGTACTTC
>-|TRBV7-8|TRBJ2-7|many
CASRPSPVSPYEQYF
TGTGCCAGCAGACCTAGTCCGGTCTCCCCCTACGAGCAGTACTTC
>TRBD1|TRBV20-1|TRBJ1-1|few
CSARDPTGGKGTEAFF
TGCAGTGCTAGAGATCCCACAGGGGGCAAGGGAACTGAAGCTTTCTTT
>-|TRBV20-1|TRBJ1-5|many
CSARDVSTLGTQHF
TGCAGTGCTAGAGATGTAAGCACCCTCGGGACCCAGCATTTT
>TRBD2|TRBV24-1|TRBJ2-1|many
CATSPPTGTSGTVYNEQFF
TGTGCCACCAGTCCCCCCACCGGGACTAGCGGGACGGTATACAATGAGCAGTTCTTC
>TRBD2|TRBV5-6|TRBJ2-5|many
CASSFGLDRSQETQYF
TGTGCCAGCAGCTTCGGACTAGATCGCTCCCAAGAGACCCAGTACTTC
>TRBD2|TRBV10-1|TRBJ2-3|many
CASSPGGQYTQYF
TGCGCCAGCAGTCCGGGGGGGCAGTATACGCAGTATTTT
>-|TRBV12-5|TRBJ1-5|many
CASAPTGRSNQPQHF
TGTGCTAGTGCCCCAACCGGGAGAAGCAATCAGCCCCAGCATTTT
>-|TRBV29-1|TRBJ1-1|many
CSVGNWVGGAFF
TGCAGCGTTGGCAACTGGGTCGGCGGGGCTTTCTTT
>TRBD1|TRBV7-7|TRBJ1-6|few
CASSPTGGSPLHF
TGTGCTAGCAGCCCGACAGGGGGTTCACCCCTCCACTTT
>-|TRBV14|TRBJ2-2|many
CASSQERPWAPGELFF
TGTGCCAGCAGCCAAGAGCGACCCTGGGCTCCCGGGGAGCTGTTTTTT
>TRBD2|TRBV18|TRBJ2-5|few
CASSPLGAGEETQYF
TGTGCCAGCTCACCTCTAGGGGCGGGAGAAGAGACCCAGTACTTC
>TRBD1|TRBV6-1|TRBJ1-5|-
CASSEPRGGNQPQHF
TGTGCCAGCAGTGAACCCAGGGGGGGCAATCAGCCCCAGCATTTT
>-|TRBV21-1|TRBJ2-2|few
CASSKGPGLAPNTGELFF
TGTGCCAGCAGCAAGGGACCGGGACTAGCGCCGAACACCGGGGAGCTGTTTTTT
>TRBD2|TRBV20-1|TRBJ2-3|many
CSARMSTSGDTQYF
TGCAGTGCTAGAATGTCGACTAGCGGAGATACGCAGTATTTT
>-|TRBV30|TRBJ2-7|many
CAWNPGSGQYF
TGTGCCTGGAACCCGGGGTCGGGGCAGTACTTC
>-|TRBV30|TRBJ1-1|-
CAWINENTEAFF
TGTGCCTGGATTAACGAGAACACTGAAGCTTTCTTT
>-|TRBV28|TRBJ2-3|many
CASSQGSRTDTQYF
TGTGCCAGCAGCCAGGGGTCTCGCACAGATACGCAGTATTTT
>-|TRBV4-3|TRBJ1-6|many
CASSQDRGNSPLHF
TGCGCCAGCAGCCAAGACAGGGGTAATTCACCCCTCCACTTT
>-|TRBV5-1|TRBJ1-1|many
CASSWTDPNTEAFF
TGCGCCAGCAGCTGGACAGATCCTAACACTGAAGCTTTCTTT
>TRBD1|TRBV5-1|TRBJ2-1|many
CASSQQTGTGGVDEQFF
TGCGCCAGCAGCCAACAGACCGGGACAGGGGGCGTCGATGAGCAGTTCTTC
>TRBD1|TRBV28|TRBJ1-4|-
CASSFGDRSATNEKLFF
TGTGCCAGCAGTTTTGGGGACAGGAGTGCAACTAATGAAAAACTGTTTTTT
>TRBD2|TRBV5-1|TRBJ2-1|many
CASSSASGGGYNEQFF
TGCGCCAGCAGCTCGGCGAGCGGGGGGGGATACAATGAGCAGTTCTTC
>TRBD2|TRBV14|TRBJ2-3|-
CASSQAGTSYTDTQYF
TGTGCCAGCAGCCAGGCCGGGACTAGCTACACAGATACGCAGTATTTT
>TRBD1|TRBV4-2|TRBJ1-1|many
CASSQKTGDNLLNTEAFF
TGTGCCAGCAGCCAGAAAACAGGGGACAACCTCTTGAACACTGAAGCTTTCTTT
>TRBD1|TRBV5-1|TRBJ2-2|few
CASSPPGTDTGELFF
TGCGCCAGCAGCCCTCCGGGGACAGACACCGGGGAGCTGTTTTTT
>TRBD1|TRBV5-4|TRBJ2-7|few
CASSLERRGPQYF
TGTGCCAGCAGCTTGGAAAGAAGGGGGCCACAGTACTTC
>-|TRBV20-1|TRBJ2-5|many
CSAKSGTTTETQYF
TGCAGTGCTAAATCCGGGACCACGACGGAGACCCAGTACTTC
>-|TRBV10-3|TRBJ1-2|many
CAISGAGTYGYTF
TGTGCCATCAGTGGAGCGGGGACCTATGGCTACACCTTC
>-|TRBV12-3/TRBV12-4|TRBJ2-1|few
CASSLGQSFYNEQFF
TGTGCCAGCAGTTTGGGGCAGTCCTTCTACAATGAGCAGTTCTTC
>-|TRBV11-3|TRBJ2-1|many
CASSSEVSYNEQFF
TGTGCCAGCAGCTCGGAGGTCTCCTACAATGAGCAGTTCTTC
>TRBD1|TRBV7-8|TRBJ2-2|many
CASSGGQGRTGELFF
TGTGCCAGCAGCGGGGGACAGGGAAGAACCGGGGAGCTGTTTTTT